This record looks at one T cell receptor (beta chain) sequence and its context. Its antigen is not identified. The CDR3 is 14 residues long. This sample is drawn from a study of monozygotic twins with inflammatory bowel disease. General study results and limits: The inverse Simpson measure of TCRbeta diversity was lower in IBD patients than in healthy co-twins. Relative to healthy twins, IBD patients had fewer clonotypes in common with others, a gap that was especially apparent with disease activity.

TCRdb reprocessed the 5' RACE reads, keeping one entry per CDR3 protein, no DNA. The table lists approximately 400,000 distinct CDR3 sequences. This TCR was sampled from a human donor with ulcerative colitis or Crohn's disease, or a healthy co-twin of an affected twin (not recorded which). What was sequenced was blood. This chain links TRBV12-3 or TRBV12-4 with TRBJ2-7. CDR3 protein: CASSLGGKPYEQYF.